This T cell receptor beta chain was sequenced for a study of blood T cell repertoires in COVID-19. Study-wide background: T cells, B-cell-depleted T cells, or PBMCs provided the cDNA or gDNA that served as material.

This clone was observed a single time. Germline assignment: CDR1 ENHRY and CDR2 SYGVKD. The CDR3 is made up of 14 amino acids. Trimming pared 2 bases from V and 7 bases from J, leaving 14 bases between. In the authors' methods: For nucleated cells, counts were estimated from reference gene primer amplification. Clones were read by immunoSEQ multiplex PCR, and TCRdb kept only the in-frame ones, dropping some. V, J and clone size are taken as reported in that table, and D and trimming were inferred from the DNA itself. The sample includes a few hundred thousand clones, roughly 90% of them seen just once.

Sequencing was done on a sample of peripheral blood. The rearrangement joins TRBV10-3 to TRBJ2-5; D ambiguous. The sequence came from a man aged 60 to 69 with acute or convalescent COVID-19. CDR3: CAISEGVTIATQYF. The CDR3 DNA follows: TGTGCCATCAGTGAGGGAGTTACAATTGCGACCCAGTACTTC.